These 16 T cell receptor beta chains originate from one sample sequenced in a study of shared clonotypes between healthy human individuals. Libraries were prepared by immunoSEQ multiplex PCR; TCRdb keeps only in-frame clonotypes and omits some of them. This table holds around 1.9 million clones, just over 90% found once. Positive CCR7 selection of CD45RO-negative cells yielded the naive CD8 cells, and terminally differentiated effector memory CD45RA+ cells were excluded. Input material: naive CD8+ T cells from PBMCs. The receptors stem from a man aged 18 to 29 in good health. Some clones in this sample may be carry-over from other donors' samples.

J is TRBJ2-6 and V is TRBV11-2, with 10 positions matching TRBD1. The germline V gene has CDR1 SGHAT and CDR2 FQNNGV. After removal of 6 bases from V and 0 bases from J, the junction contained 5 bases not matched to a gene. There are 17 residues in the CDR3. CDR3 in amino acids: CASSSGTGASGANVLTF. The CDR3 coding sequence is TGTGCCAGCAGTTCCGGGACAGGGGCCTCTGGGGCCAACGTCCTGACTTTC.

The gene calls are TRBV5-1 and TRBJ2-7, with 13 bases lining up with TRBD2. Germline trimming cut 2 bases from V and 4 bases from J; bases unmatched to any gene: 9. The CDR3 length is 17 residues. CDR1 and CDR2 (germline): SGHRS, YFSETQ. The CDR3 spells CASSLGTSGTRVYEQYF. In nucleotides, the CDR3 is TGCGCCAGCAGCTTAGGGACTAGCGGGACTAGGGTGTACGAGCAGTACTTC.

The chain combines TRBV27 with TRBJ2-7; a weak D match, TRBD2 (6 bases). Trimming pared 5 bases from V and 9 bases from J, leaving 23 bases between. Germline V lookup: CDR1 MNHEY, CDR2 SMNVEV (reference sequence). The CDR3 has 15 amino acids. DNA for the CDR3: TGTGCCAGCAGTCCCGAGGCTAGCGCTCGAACGGGGCAGTACTTC. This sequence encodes CASSPEASARTGQYF.

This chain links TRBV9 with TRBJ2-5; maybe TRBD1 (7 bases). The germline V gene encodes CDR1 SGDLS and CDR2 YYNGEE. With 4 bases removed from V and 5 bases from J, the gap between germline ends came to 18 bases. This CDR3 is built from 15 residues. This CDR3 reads CASSSYRGSGETQYF. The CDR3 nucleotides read TGTGCCAGCAGCTCCTACAGGGGTAGCGGCGAGACCCAGTACTTC.

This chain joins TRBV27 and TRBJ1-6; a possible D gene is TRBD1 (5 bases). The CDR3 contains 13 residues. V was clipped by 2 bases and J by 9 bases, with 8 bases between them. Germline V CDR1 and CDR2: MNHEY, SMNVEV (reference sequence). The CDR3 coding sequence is TGTGCCAGCAGTTTACAGGGAGGTTCACCCCTCCACTTT. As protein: CASSLQGGSPLHF.

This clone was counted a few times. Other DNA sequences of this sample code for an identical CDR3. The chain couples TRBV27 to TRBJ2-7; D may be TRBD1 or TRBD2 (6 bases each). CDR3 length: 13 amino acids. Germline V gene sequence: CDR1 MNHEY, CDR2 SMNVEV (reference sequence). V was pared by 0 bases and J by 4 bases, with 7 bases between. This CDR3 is CASSLSGGYEQYF. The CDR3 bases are TGTGCCAGCAGTTTATCAGGGGGGTACGAGCAGTACTTC.

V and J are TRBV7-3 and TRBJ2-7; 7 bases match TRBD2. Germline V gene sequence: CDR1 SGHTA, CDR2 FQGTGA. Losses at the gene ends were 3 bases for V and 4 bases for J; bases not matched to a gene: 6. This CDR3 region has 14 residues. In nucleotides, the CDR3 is TGTGCCAGCAGCTTGGGAGGGCTAGCGTACGAGCAGTACTTC. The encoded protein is CASSLGGLAYEQYF.

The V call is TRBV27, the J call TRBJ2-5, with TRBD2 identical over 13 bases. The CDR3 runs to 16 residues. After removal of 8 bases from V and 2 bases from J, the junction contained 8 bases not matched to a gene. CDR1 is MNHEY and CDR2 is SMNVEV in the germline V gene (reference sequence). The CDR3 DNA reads TGTGCCAGCGTAAGACTAGCGGGAGGTAAACAAGAGACCCAGTACTTC. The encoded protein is CASVRLAGGKQETQYF.

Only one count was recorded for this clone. This chain's CDR3 is CASSFGPQAYLQETQYF. CDR3 nucleotides: TGCGCCAGCAGCTTTGGGCCCCAGGCTTATCTCCAAGAGACCCAGTACTTC. This chain links TRBV5-1 with TRBJ2-5, with D unclear. This CDR3 is 17 amino acids long. Trimming cost V 2 bases and J 1 base, with 18 bases left between them. Germline V gives CDR1 SGHRS, CDR2 YFSETQ.

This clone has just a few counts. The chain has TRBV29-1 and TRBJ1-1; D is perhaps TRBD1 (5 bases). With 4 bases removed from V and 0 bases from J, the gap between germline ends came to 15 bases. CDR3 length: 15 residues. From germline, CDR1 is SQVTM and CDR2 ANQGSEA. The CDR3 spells CSVGGSMRLNTEAFF. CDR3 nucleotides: TGCAGCGTTGGGGGGTCGATGCGACTGAACACTGAAGCTTTCTTT. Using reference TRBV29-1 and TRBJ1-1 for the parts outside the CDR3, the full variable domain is SAVISQKPSRDICQRGTSLTIQCQVDSQVTMMFWYRQQPGQSLTLIATANQGSEATYESGFVIDKFPISRPNLTFSTLTVSNMSPEDSSIYLCSVGGSMRLNTEAFFGQGTRLTVV.

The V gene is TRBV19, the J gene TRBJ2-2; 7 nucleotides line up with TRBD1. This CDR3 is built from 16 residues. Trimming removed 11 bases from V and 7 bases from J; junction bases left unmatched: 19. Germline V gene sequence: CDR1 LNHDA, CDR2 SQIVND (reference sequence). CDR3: CASSEDTDRAFGELFF. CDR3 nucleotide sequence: TGTGCCTCCAGCGAGGACACCGACAGGGCCTTCGGGGAGCTGTTTTTT.

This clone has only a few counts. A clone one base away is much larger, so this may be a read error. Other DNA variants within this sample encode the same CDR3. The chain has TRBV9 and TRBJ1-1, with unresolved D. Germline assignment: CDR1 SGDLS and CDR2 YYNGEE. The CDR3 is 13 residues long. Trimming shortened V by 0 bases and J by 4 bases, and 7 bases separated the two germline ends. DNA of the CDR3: TGTGCCAGCAGCGTAGGGGTGAGCACTGAAGCTTTCTTT. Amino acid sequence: CASSVGVSTEAFF.

Written as DNA, the CDR3 is TGTGCCATCGGAGACTCCCGTCTCTCCTACGAGCAGTACTTC. Its translation is CAIGDSRLSYEQYF. The chain links TRBV10-3 to TRBJ2-7; no clear D. Trimming removed 8 bases at V and 0 bases at J, with 14 bases between. Germline-derived CDR1 and CDR2 are ENHRY and SYGVKD. The CDR3 spans 14 residues.

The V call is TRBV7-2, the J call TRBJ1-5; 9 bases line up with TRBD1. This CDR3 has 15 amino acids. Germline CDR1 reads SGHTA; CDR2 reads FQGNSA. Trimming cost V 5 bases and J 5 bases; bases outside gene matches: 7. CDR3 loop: CASSARTGDYQPQHF. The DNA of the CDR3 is TGTGCCAGCAGCGCTCGGACAGGGGATTATCAGCCCCAGCATTTT.

CDR3 protein: CASSRDAPRAGIYNEQFF. CDR3 nucleotides: TGTGCCAGCAGCCGTGACGCCCCTAGGGCAGGGATTTACAATGAGCAGTTCTTC. V gene TRBV7-6 combines with J gene TRBJ2-1, with a tentative D call TRBD1 (5 bases). Germline V gene data show CDR1 as SGHVS and CDR2 as FNYEAQ. Trimming took 5 bases from V and 4 from J, leaving 24 bases between them. The CDR3 is 18 residues long.

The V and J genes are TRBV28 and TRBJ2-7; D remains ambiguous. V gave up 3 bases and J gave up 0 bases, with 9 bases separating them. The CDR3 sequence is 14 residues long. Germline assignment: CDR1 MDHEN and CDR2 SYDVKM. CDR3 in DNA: TGTGCCAGCAGTTTCTTGGAAACCTCCTACGAGCAGTACTTC. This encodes CASSFLETSYEQYF. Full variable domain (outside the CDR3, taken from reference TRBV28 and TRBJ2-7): DVKVTQSSRYLVKRTGEKVFLECVQDMDHENMFWYRQDPGLGLRLIYFSYDVKMKEKGDIPEGYSVSREKKERFSLILESASTNQTSMYLCASSFLETSYEQYFGPGTRLTVT.